This T cell receptor beta chain was sequenced during a study of T cell repertoires in cytomegalovirus infection. Study at large: CMV infection and matching HLA type were both indicated by public TCR beta signatures.

In its sample, this clonotype was seen a few times. What it binds is unknown. The CDR3 contains 18 residues. V gave up 5 bases and J gave up 10 bases, with 30 bases separating them. CDR1 SEHNR and CDR2 FQNEAQ come from the germline V gene (reference sequence). TCRdb recomputed calls from the reads with MiXCR, one row per CDR3 protein. The sample contains under 350,000 distinct CDR3 sequences, approximately 22% of which appear only once. The clonotype originates from a human donor in good health (CMV status not recorded). Some clones in this sample may be carry-over from other donors' samples. The gene calls are TRBV7-9 and TRBJ2-1; the D is unclear. The starting material was cultured PBMCs, obtained from culture after CMV antigen stimulation. The CDR3 DNA follows: TGTGCCAGCAGCCCATCCACCTCTAGAGAGTCTAGAAACGGCGAGCAGTTCTTC. Translated, it gives CASSPSTSRESRNGEQFF. The full variable domain, in which reference TRBV7-9 and TRBJ2-1 provide the parts outside the CDR3, is DTGVSQNPRHKITKRGQNVTFRCDPISEHNRLYWYRQTLGQGPEFLTYFQNEAQLEKSRLLSDRFSAERPKGSFSTLEIQRTEQGDSAMYLCASSPSTSRESRNGEQFFGPGTRLTVL.